Below are 30 T cell receptor beta chains sequenced from a single sample in a study of blood T cell repertoires in COVID-19. Using immunoSEQ multiplex PCR, the repertoire was profiled, and TCRdb retains in-frame clones only, with some absent. The repertoire holds 250,000 to 300,000 clones, with 70% to 90% as singletons. Sequenced input: peripheral blood. The source is a woman in her thirties or forties who had recovered from COVID-19.

The chain links TRBV7-9 to TRBJ1-6; tentatively, D is TRBD1 (5 bases). Germline lookup yields CDR1 SEHNR and CDR2 FQNEAQ (reference sequence). The CDR3 has 18 amino acids. Trimming removed 1 base at V and 0 bases at J, with 13 bases between. DNA for the CDR3: TGTGCCAGCAGCTTAGGGCCGGGGGAGAGCTCCTATAATTCACCCCTCCACTTT. Translation gives CASSLGPGESSYNSPLHF. Drawing the rest from reference TRBV7-9 and TRBJ1-6, the complete variable domain is DTGVSQNPRHKITKRGQNVTFRCDPISEHNRLYWYRQTLGQGPEFLTYFQNEAQLEKSRLLSDRFSAERPKGSFSTLEIQRTEQGDSAMYLCASSLGPGESSYNSPLHFGNGTRLTVT.

The chain uses TRBV9 and TRBJ2-1, with D possibly matching TRBD2 (5 bases). This CDR3 comprises 13 residues. Trimming shortened V by 4 bases and J by 12 bases, and 17 bases separated the two germline ends. Germline V gene data show CDR1 as SGDLS and CDR2 as YYNGEE. The CDR3 nucleotides read TGTGCCAGCAGCCGAGACTACGCGGGCGGGCAGTTCTTC. Amino acid sequence: CASSRDYAGGQFF.

The rearrangement uses TRBV25-1 and TRBJ2-1; 8 nucleotides align to TRBD2. After removal of 3 bases from V and 4 bases from J, the junction contained 14 bases not matched to a gene. This CDR3 contains 18 residues. Germline V gives CDR1 MGHDK, CDR2 SYGVNS. The CDR3 region has the DNA TGTGCCAGCAGTGAGGCCCCCTGGGTAGCGGGGATTTACAATGAGCAGTTCTTC. It codes for CASSEAPWVAGIYNEQFF.

The V call is TRBV19, the J call TRBJ2-1; TRBD2 agrees at 7 bases. Germline V gene data show CDR1 as LNHDA and CDR2 as SQIVND (reference sequence). Trimming removed 6 bases from V and 2 bases from J; junction bases left unmatched: 7. The CDR3 extends over 15 amino acids. Here the CDR3 DNA reads TGTGCCAGTAGGTTCACGGGAGGCGCCTACAATGAGCAGTTCTTC. As protein: CASRFTGGAYNEQFF.

The chain has TRBV3-1 (or the pseudogene TRBV3-2) and TRBJ2-4, with TRBD2 matching 8 bases. The V gene end was trimmed by 0 bases and the J gene end by 2 bases; junction bases not matched to a gene: 9. CDR1 and CDR2 (germline): LGHDT, YNNKEL (reference sequence). The length of the CDR3 is 18 residues. CDR3 bases: TGTGCCAGCAGCCAAGATTGGGGCGGGAGGTTTCCCAAAAACATTCAGTACTTC. It is translated as CASSQDWGGRFPKNIQYF.

The rearrangement joins TRBV4-1 to TRBJ1-1; D remains ambiguous. This CDR3 contains 15 residues. Germline CDR1 reads MGHRA; CDR2 reads YSYEKL. Trimming cost V 0 bases and J 2 bases, with 10 bases left between them. The CDR3 loop reads CASSQEMTINTEAFF. CDR3 DNA sequence: TGCGCCAGCAGCCAAGAGATGACAATTAACACTGAAGCTTTCTTT.

The chain joins TRBV6-5 to TRBJ1-1; D is unresolved. CDR3 length: 14 residues. The V end lost 5 bases, the J end lost 0 bases, and 10 bases lay between the germline ends. Germline V gene lookup returns CDR1 MNHEY and CDR2 SVGAGI. The CDR3 protein is CASSLVAVNTEAFF. DNA for the CDR3: TGTGCCAGCAGTCTCGTAGCGGTGAACACTGAAGCTTTCTTT.

This chain connects TRBV5-1 to TRBJ2-3; D possibly corresponds to TRBD2 (6 bases). The CDR3 runs 17 residues. Trimming stripped 6 bases from V and 1 base from J, with 21 bases between. Germline CDR1 SGHRS, CDR2 YFSETQ. As DNA, the CDR3 is TGCGCCAGCACCAACCCTGGCGGGGCGCGGGGCACAGATACGCAGTATTTT. This encodes CASTNPGGARGTDTQYF.

The chain recombines TRBV6-6 with TRBJ1-2; TRBD1 agrees at 7 bases. Germline CDR1 MNHNY, CDR2 SVGAGI (reference sequence). The V segment lost 7 bases and the J segment 7 bases; nucleotides outside the gene matches: 18. This CDR3 comprises 16 residues. CDR3 amino acids: CASTPGAPRDSGGYTF. CDR3 DNA sequence: TGTGCCAGCACCCCCGGGGCCCCCCGGGACAGCGGTGGCTACACCTTC.

J is TRBJ2-3 and V is TRBV30; a possible D gene is TRBD1 (6 bases). Germline CDR1 and CDR2: GTSNPN and SVGIG (reference sequence). The V and J ends lost 3 bases and 5 bases respectively, with 9 bases between them. The CDR3 loop spans 12 amino acids. CDR3 residues: CAWSQQGDTQYF. DNA for the CDR3: TGTGCCTGGAGCCAACAGGGAGATACGCAGTATTTT. Together with reference TRBV30 and TRBJ2-3, the CDR3 gives the full variable domain: SQTIHQWPATLVQPVGSPLSLECTVEGTSNPNLYWYRQAAGRGLQLLFYSVGIGQISSEVPQNLSASRPQDRQFILSSKKLLLSDSGFYLCAWSQQGDTQYFGPGTRLTVL.

The genes are TRBV9 and TRBJ2-7, with a weak D call TRBD1 (5 bases). CDR3 length: 13 amino acids. V lost 3 bases and J 2 bases, leaving 9 bases between the germline ends. Germline V CDR1 and CDR2: SGDLS, YYNGEE. The CDR3 here is CASSADSPYEQYF. The CDR3, as DNA: TGTGCCAGCAGCGCCGACAGCCCCTACGAGCAGTACTTC.

This chain connects TRBV7-9 to TRBJ2-1, with 8 bases aligning to TRBD2. Germline V gene data show CDR1 as SEHNR and CDR2 as FQNEAQ (reference sequence). The CDR3 runs 19 residues. Trimming at V came to 4 bases and at J to 0 bases, leaving 14 bases not matched to a gene. The CDR3 DNA sequence: TGTGCCAGCAGCTCAACTTGGCCGGGAGGGTGGGGCTCCTACAATGAGCAGTTCTTC. Its translation: CASSSTWPGGWGSYNEQFF.

CDR3 region: CASSDPGLAGPTGELFF. The CDR3 nucleotides read TGTGCCAGCAGTGACCCCGGACTAGCGGGACCCACCGGGGAGCTGTTTTTT. This chain connects TRBV2 to TRBJ2-2, with TRBD2 matching over 12 bases. Unmatched junction bases numbered 6, after V lost 3 bases and J lost 4 bases. The germline V gene has CDR1 SNHLY and CDR2 FYNNEI. This CDR3 is 17 amino acids long.

The chain uses TRBV6-2 or TRBV6-3 and TRBJ1-1, with D possibly being TRBD1 (6 bases). This CDR3 has 14 amino acids. Per germline, CDR1 MNHEY and CDR2 SVGEGT. V was trimmed by 2 bases and J by 6 bases, leaving 13 bases between them. This chain's CDR3 is CASSYPGQLAEAFF. CDR3 coding DNA: TGTGCCAGCAGTTACCCCGGACAGCTGGCTGAAGCTTTCTTT.

The V gene is TRBV7-2, the J gene TRBJ2-3; D is perhaps TRBD1 (5 bases). Trimming cost V 3 bases and J 1 base, with 17 bases left between them. Per the germline V gene, CDR1 is SGHTA and CDR2 is FQGNSA. This CDR3 spans 17 amino acids. The DNA for the CDR3 is TGTGCCAGCAGCTTCCCCAGTACAGGCGCCCGCACAGATACGCAGTATTTT. Its translation is CASSFPSTGARTDTQYF.

This rearrangement joins TRBV18 to TRBJ1-2; 9 positions match TRBD1. The germline CDR1 and CDR2 sequences are KGHSH and LQKENI. The CDR3 has 16 amino acids. After removal of 1 base from V and 0 bases from J, the junction contained 3 bases not matched to a gene. CDR3: CASSPQGQGSNYGYTF. The DNA for the CDR3 is TGTGCCAGCTCACCACAGGGACAGGGTTCTAACTATGGCTACACCTTC.

This rearrangement joins TRBV24-1 to TRBJ2-1, with TRBD2 matching over 7 bases. V lost 5 bases and J lost 4; bases outside the gene matches: 7. Germline V lookup: CDR1 KGHDR, CDR2 SFDVKD. The CDR3 is made up of 15 amino acids. The CDR3 coding sequence is TGTGCCACCAGTGCGGCGGGAGAAAGGTACAATGAGCAGTTCTTC. This gives the protein CATSAAGERYNEQFF.

This clone turned up a few times. The chain employs TRBV28 and TRBJ2-7, with 8 bases identical to TRBD1. The ends lost 2 bases at V and 10 bases at J; junction bases unmatched: 10. This CDR3 is 14 amino acids long. CDR1 is MDHEN, CDR2 SYDVKM, per germline. CDR3 sequence reads: CASSLRGTGGRQYF. The CDR3 DNA is TGTGCCAGCAGTTTACGGGGGACAGGTGGGAGACAGTACTTC.

This clone has more than one count but fewer than ten. J is TRBJ2-7 and V is TRBV9; 13 bases agree with TRBD2. V was clipped by 0 bases and J by 6 bases; unmatched bases: 9. This CDR3 is 17 amino acids long. Germline V gene lookup returns CDR1 SGDLS and CDR2 YYNGEE. The CDR3 here is CASSVAGEGLAGFEQYF. The CDR3 nucleotides read TGTGCCAGCAGCGTAGCTGGTGAGGGACTAGCGGGGTTCGAGCAGTACTTC.

This clone was detected a few times. The chain combines TRBV10-3 with TRBJ1-1; 9 bases map to TRBD1. The CDR3 loop spans 15 amino acids. Germline loops: CDR1 ENHRY, CDR2 SYGVKD. V gave up 4 bases and J gave up 4 bases; unmatched junction bases: 7. The CDR3 loop is CAISAPGQGSTEAFF. The CDR3 region has the DNA TGTGCCATCAGTGCCCCCGGACAGGGGAGCACTGAAGCTTTCTTT.

With regard to this clone: Other DNA variants within this sample encode the same CDR3. The chain carries TRBV3-1 (or the pseudogene TRBV3-2) and TRBJ2-5, with a tentative D call TRBD2 (5 bases). The CDR3 totals 13 residues. Trimming shortened V by 4 bases and J by 5 bases, and 11 bases separated the two germline ends. Germline CDR1 LGHDT, CDR2 YNNKEL (reference sequence). In DNA, the CDR3 is TGTGCCAGCAGCCCCGGGGTCCGGGAGACCCAGTACTTC. Encoded protein: CASSPGVRETQYF.

V usage is TRBV7-2 and J usage is TRBJ1-2; tentatively, D is TRBD1 (5 bases). The germline gives CDR1 SGHTA, CDR2 FQGNSA. V lost 5 bases and J 8 bases, leaving 15 bases between the germline ends. There are 13 residues in the CDR3. As DNA, the CDR3 is TGTGCCAGCAGCCCGGGACTGTCGCGGGGCTACACCTTC. Its protein is CASSPGLSRGYTF.

This clone was picked up a small number of times. This chain links TRBV18 with TRBJ1-1; 7 bases are shared with TRBD1. Germline V CDR1 and CDR2: KGHSH, LQKENI. This CDR3 spans 18 amino acids. Germline trimming cut 3 bases from V and 4 bases from J; bases unmatched to any gene: 17. The CDR3 protein is CASSPSRGTLQWGTEAFF. CDR3 in DNA: TGTGCCAGCTCACCCAGCAGGGGGACCCTACAGTGGGGCACTGAAGCTTTCTTT.

This sequence joins TRBV30 and TRBJ1-1; D not resolved. Germline V gene data show CDR1 as GTSNPN and CDR2 as SVGIG (reference sequence). V lost 4 bases and J lost 3, with 12 bases in between. The CDR3 sequence is 13 residues long. CDR3 DNA: TGTGCCTGGACCAAATCCCGGGACACTGAAGCTTTCTTT. This sequence encodes CAWTKSRDTEAFF.

The chain is built from TRBV6-4 and TRBJ2-1; 7 bases match TRBD2. The germline V gene encodes CDR1 MRHNA and CDR2 SNTAGT. Trimming at V came to 9 bases and at J to 3 bases, leaving 11 bases not matched to a gene. This CDR3 region has 15 residues. The CDR3 is CASAPGLADYNEQFF. The CDR3 DNA is TGTGCCAGTGCCCCTGGGCTAGCGGACTACAATGAGCAGTTCTTC.

The chain links TRBV27 to TRBJ2-2; 14 bases line up with TRBD2. This CDR3 contains 17 residues. Germline loops: CDR1 MNHEY, CDR2 SMNVEV (reference sequence). The J segment lost 4 bases and the V segment lost 6 bases, leaving 7 bases of the junction unmatched. The CDR3 nucleotides read TGTGCCAGCAGCCCGGGACTAGCGGGAGTGGGCACCGGGGAGCTGTTTTTT. Amino acids: CASSPGLAGVGTGELFF.

CDR3 nucleotide sequence: TGCAGCGTTGGGCTAGCGGGAGGGCCGAGGGAGCAGTACTTC. Protein: CSVGLAGGPREQYF. V gene TRBV29-1 combines with J gene TRBJ2-7, with 12 bases fitting TRBD2. Germline CDR1 is SQVTM and CDR2 is ANQGSEA. This CDR3 has 14 amino acids. The ends lost 4 bases at V and 7 bases at J; junction bases unmatched: 8.

This chain links TRBV29-1 with TRBJ1-2, with 9 bases lining up with TRBD1. Trimming took 6 bases from V and 4 from J; bases not matched to a gene: 15. The germline CDR1 and CDR2 sequences are SQVTM and ANQGSEA. CDR3 length equals 16 residues. As DNA, the CDR3 is TGCAGCGTGGTCAACCACGGGACAGGGCCTTCCTATGGCTACACCTTC. This translates into CSVVNHGTGPSYGYTF. The variable domain in full, completed from reference TRBV29-1 and TRBJ1-2, reads SAVISQKPSRDICQRGTSLTIQCQVDSQVTMMFWYRQQPGQSLTLIATANQGSEATYESGFVIDKFPISRPNLTFSTLTVSNMSPEDSSIYLCSVVNHGTGPSYGYTFGSGTRLTVV.

The chain has TRBV5-5 and TRBJ2-1, with D possibly being TRBD2 (5 bases). V was clipped by 4 bases and J by 9 bases, with 8 bases between them. The CDR3 loop spans 11 amino acids. Germline V lookup: CDR1 SGHKS, CDR2 YYEKEE (reference sequence). The CDR3 DNA reads as TGTGCCAGCAGCAGCCGGGGTGAGCAGTTCTTC. Encoded protein: CASSSRGEQFF. Full variable domain (outside the CDR3, taken from reference TRBV5-5 and TRBJ2-1): DAGVTQSPTHLIKTRGQQVTLRCSPISGHKSVSWYQQVLGQGPQFIFQYYEKEERGRGNFPDRFSARQFPNYSSELNVNALLLGDSALYLCASSSRGEQFFGPGTRLTVL.

The chain uses TRBV27 and TRBJ2-2, with 9 bases matching TRBD2. The CDR3 has 15 amino acids. The J segment lost 6 bases and the V segment lost 3 bases, leaving 5 bases of the junction unmatched. CDR1 is MNHEY, CDR2 SMNVEV, per germline (reference sequence). The CDR3 DNA reads as TGTGCCAGCAGTTTTGTAGCGGGAGCAGCCGGGGAGCTGTTTTTT. Its translation: CASSFVAGAAGELFF.